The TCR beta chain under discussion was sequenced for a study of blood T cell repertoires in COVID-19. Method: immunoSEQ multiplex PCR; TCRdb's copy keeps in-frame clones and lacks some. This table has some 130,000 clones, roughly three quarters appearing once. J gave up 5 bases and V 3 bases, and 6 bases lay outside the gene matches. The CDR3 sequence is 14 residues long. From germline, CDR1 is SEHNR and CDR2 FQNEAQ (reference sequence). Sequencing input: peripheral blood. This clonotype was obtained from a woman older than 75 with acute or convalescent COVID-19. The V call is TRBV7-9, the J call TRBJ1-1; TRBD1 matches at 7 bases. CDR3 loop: CASSFQGGATEAFF. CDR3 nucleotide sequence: TGTGCCAGCAGCTTCCAGGGGGGAGCTACTGAAGCTTTCTTT.